This T cell receptor beta chain emerged from a study of OX40 agonist ivuxolimab in advanced cancers. Regarding the research as a whole: Ivuxolimab was a fully human IgG2 agonistic monoclonal antibody targeting the costimulatory receptor OX40 (CD134). Partial responses occurred in three dose-escalation patients: two with cutaneous melanoma and one with hepatocellular carcinoma. Of the roughly 51 patients in dose escalation, some 20 had hepatocellular carcinoma, some 15 had melanoma, 9 had renal cell carcinoma and 9 had head and neck cancer. In the dose-escalation cohort, 82.7% of patients were male, and the mean age was roughly 60 years, with a range of roughly 20 to 80. Patients were allowed to have had prior anti-PD-1, anti-PD-L1 or anti-CTLA-4 therapy, and around 43% of the dose-escalation patients had been treated with checkpoint inhibitors. Peripheral TCRbeta sequencing aimed to test whether ivuxolimab altered TCR sequence diversity and caused clonal T-cell expansion. The paper describes the monotherapy dose-escalation part (N ≈ 51 patients) of the phase I trial of ivuxolimab. Intravenous ivuxolimab was administered to patients every 2 weeks at six dose levels: 0.01, 0.1, 0.3, 1.5, 3 and 10 mg/kg.

The CDR3 covers 12 residues, taking in both the cysteine and the phenylalanine. Of all the DNA, just the CDR3 is kept, 36 bases in frame from base 1. V and J lose 10 bases and 5 bases, and a span of 13 bases separates them. Sequences LNHDA (CDR1) and SQIVND (CDR2) are obtained from the germline V gene (reference sequence). Genomic DNA was extracted from sorted cells for sequencing of the TCRbeta CDR3 region. The immunoSEQ Assay was used for sequencing of TCRbeta CDR3 regions. In its TCRdb copy, this immuneACCESS table keeps in-frame sequences only and misses some clones. Where compared with another copy, unresolved V genes explain less than half of these, and the others have no known cause. A total of 75,000 to 100,000 clones appear in this sample, more than 80% of them only once. Roughly 5.4% of the sample rests with the top ten. A single count supports this clone. No cognate antigen has been identified for it. Base qualities are not at hand, and no much larger clone is one base apart.

Patients with autoimmune disease history or receiving systemic immunosuppression were excluded from the trial. Peripheral blood for TCR sequencing was collected from all dose cohorts at baseline, on cycle 4 day 1, and on cycle 7 day 1. Samples were obtained from an open-label, multicenter, first-in-human phase I dose-escalation trial of ivuxolimab. The trial enrolled adults with locally advanced or metastatic head and neck squamous cell, hepatocellular, melanoma or renal cell carcinoma. Before TCR sequencing, CD4+ T cells and CD8+ T cells from peripheral blood were sorted into separate populations. What the research found in general, with its limitations: Low levels of normalized T-cell clonal expansion were also seen in some patients who did not respond. In the 0.1-3.0 mg/kg groups, partial responders were among the patients with the lowest normalized peripheral clonal expansion, particularly in CD8+ T cells. The antigen specificity of the clonally expanded peripheral T cells was not determined. At doses of 0.1 to 3.0 mg/kg, clonal expansion of both CD4+ and CD8+ T cells in blood was seen between baseline and week 6. On average, CD8+ T cells showed more expanded clones than CD4+ T cells after ivuxolimab.

Rearrangement joined TRBV19 to TRBJ2-3; no D gene can be assigned with confidence. This receptor was taken from an adult with an advanced solid tumor such as melanoma, head and neck, liver or kidney cancer. The sample was CD4+ or CD8+ T cells sorted from blood, taken in a trial of the OX40 agonist ivuxolimab. The DNA is as follows: TGTGCCACCTCGACTGGCGGAGATACGCAGTATTTT. This translates into CATSTGGDTQYF.